This T cell receptor (beta chain) comes out of a study of cytomegalovirus exposure and HLA in healthy donors. Points from the study as a whole: Confirmation in vitro established that a few CMV-associated chains were specific for CMV antigens.

The V and J ends lost 0 bases and 10 bases respectively, with 10 bases between them. From germline, CDR1 is GTSNPN and CDR2 SVGIG (reference sequence). This CDR3 region has 13 residues. With respect to this clone: What it recognizes is unknown.

The PCR ran on 60 Vbeta and 13 Jbeta primers. Assay used: immunoSEQ multiplex PCR; TCRdb lists only in-frame clones, some missing. The sample consists of over 100,000 clones, about four fifths of them appearing once. Sampled while nominally healthy, donors likely had unrecorded immune exposures. V gene TRBV30 combines with J gene TRBJ1-6; possibly TRBD1 for D (5 bases). What was sequenced was PBMCs. The sequence was collected from a woman aged 18-30 years in good health and CMV-seropositive. The CDR3 region is CAWSVGGESPLHF. The CDR3 bases are TGTGCCTGGAGTGTAGGAGGGGAATCACCCCTCCACTTT.